What follows are 20 T cell receptor beta chains derived from one specimen sequenced in a study of radiation and T cells in renal cell carcinoma. Repertoires were generated with immunoSEQ multiplex PCR, while TCRdb's copy carries only in-frame clones and drops some. The table shows roughly 120,000 clones, with about four fifths occurring only once. This sample's time point: baseline pretreatment blood. This sample's treatment: 15 Gy SBRT to primary tumor, nephrectomy 4 weeks later. The sample here was blood, taken from a patient whose treatment included radiotherapy and nephrectomy. The receptors come from a woman aged 60 to 75 with renal cell carcinoma.

V usage is TRBV6-5 and J usage is TRBJ2-7; 8 nucleotides align to TRBD1. With 7 bases clipped from V and 6 bases from J, the junction kept 8 bases outside the gene matches. The CDR3 has 13 amino acids. Germline CDR1 MNHEY, CDR2 SVGAGI. For the CDR3, the DNA is TGTGCCAGCACCCGACAGGGGTCCGGCGAGCAGTACTTC. It yields the protein CASTRQGSGEQYF.

The V and J genes are TRBV28 and TRBJ1-5; 10 positions match TRBD1. CDR3 length: 15 residues. V was clipped by 6 bases and J by 5 bases; unmatched bases: 7. CDR1 is MDHEN, CDR2 SYDVKM, per germline. In DNA form, the CDR3 reads TGTGCCAGCAGCTACCCGGGACAGGGGCATCAGCCCCAGCATTTT. Translated: CASSYPGQGHQPQHF.

The chain has TRBV5-1 and TRBJ1-1, with D unclear. Germline-derived CDR1 and CDR2 are SGHRS and YFSETQ. V was trimmed by 0 bases and J by 11 bases, leaving 14 bases between them. CDR3 size: 13 residues. CDR3 in DNA: TGCGCCAGCAGCTTGGAGTCACTGTATGTCGCTTTCTTT. This encodes CASSLESLYVAFF.

The chain employs TRBV7-8 and TRBJ2-7, with D uncertain. V lost 3 bases and J 5 bases, leaving 8 bases between the germline ends. This CDR3 is built from 12 residues. CDR1 SGHVS and CDR2 FQNEAQ come from the germline V gene. The CDR3 DNA is TGTGCCAGCAGCTTCTTCCATAACGAGCAGTACTTC. Protein sequence: CASSFFHNEQYF.

The J gene is TRBJ1-3, the V gene TRBV28; 7 bases map to TRBD1. Trimming at V came to 1 base and at J to 1 base, leaving 7 bases not matched to a gene. Per germline, CDR1 MDHEN and CDR2 SYDVKM. This CDR3 comprises 17 residues. The CDR3 DNA sequence: TGTGCCAGCAGTTTATCACAGGGGATTGGATCTGGAAACACCATATATTTT. It specifies CASSLSQGIGSGNTIYF. The full variable domain, in which reference TRBV28 and TRBJ1-3 provide the parts outside the CDR3, is DVKVTQSSRYLVKRTGEKVFLECVQDMDHENMFWYRQDPGLGLRLIYFSYDVKMKEKGDIPEGYSVSREKKERFSLILESASTNQTSMYLCASSLSQGIGSGNTIYFGEGSWLTVV.

This chain connects TRBV20-1 to TRBJ2-4; perhaps TRBD1 as D (5 bases). This CDR3 has 10 amino acids. The ends were cut back, 2 bases at V and 16 bases at J, with 12 bases in the middle. Germline V gene data show CDR1 as DFQATT and CDR2 as SNEGSKA (reference sequence). The CDR3: CSARMVTDYF. The CDR3 DNA reads TGCAGTGCTAGAATGGTGACAGACTACTTC.

The sample holds one count of this clone. This rearrangement joins TRBV5-6 to TRBJ2-7, with D perhaps assigned TRBD1 or TRBD2 (5 bases each). Germline V gene sequence: CDR1 SGHDT, CDR2 YYEEEE. The CDR3 has 18 amino acids. V gave up 7 bases and J gave up 2 bases, with 28 bases separating them. As DNA, the CDR3 is TGTGCCAGCGGACTCCCCAGGGTGCTAAGCCCCTTTACCTACGAGCAGTACTTC. The encoded protein is CASGLPRVLSPFTYEQYF.

This clone was picked up a small number of times. This rearrangement joins TRBV25-1 to TRBJ1-6; no definite D call. The V and J ends lost 2 bases and 12 bases respectively, with 2 bases between them. The length of the CDR3 is 10 residues. CDR1 is MGHDK, CDR2 SYGVNS, per germline. CDR3 in amino acids: CASSELPLHF. As DNA, the CDR3 is TGTGCCAGCAGTGAACTACCCCTCCACTTT.

The CDR3 loop is CASSQDWLGTGGTYEQYF. CDR3 sequence (DNA): TGCGCCAGCAGCCAAGATTGGTTGGGGACAGGCGGGACCTACGAGCAGTACTTC. V gene TRBV4-1 combines with J gene TRBJ2-7, with 8 bases that match TRBD1. V gave up 0 bases and J gave up 2 bases; unmatched junction bases: 12. The CDR3 covers 18 residues. Germline values: CDR1 MGHRA, CDR2 YSYEKL.

The chain carries TRBV15 and TRBJ2-5; D uncertain. The V and J ends lost 0 bases and 4 bases respectively, with 15 bases between them. Germline V gives CDR1 LNHNV, CDR2 YYDKDF (reference sequence). CDR3 length: 16 amino acids. CDR3 in amino acids: CATSRDHGGTLETQYF. The CDR3, as DNA: TGTGCCACCAGCAGAGATCATGGCGGTACATTAGAGACCCAGTACTTC.

V is TRBV4-3 and J is TRBJ2-7; no clear D gene. Germline CDR1 reads LGHNA; CDR2 reads YSLEER. V lost 0 bases, J lost 3 bases, and 6 bases lay in between. The CDR3 consists of 13 residues. The CDR3 is CASSQEYSYEQYF. In DNA, the CDR3 is TGCGCCAGCAGCCAAGAGTACAGCTACGAGCAGTACTTC.

The chain has TRBV5-5 and TRBJ1-1, with D unresolved. The CDR3 contains 16 residues. The V end was cut by 2 bases, the J end by 2 bases, with 16 bases between. Germline V gene lookup returns CDR1 SGHKS and CDR2 YYEKEE (reference sequence). The CDR3 region has the DNA TGTGCCAGCAGCTTAGGGATGGGCCAGACAAACACTGAAGCTTTCTTT. It translates to CASSLGMGQTNTEAFF.

V and J are TRBV18 and TRBJ1-5, with TRBD1 matching over 8 bases. This CDR3 is 14 amino acids long. Germline V gives CDR1 KGHSH, CDR2 LQKENI. Unmatched junction bases numbered 8, after V lost 6 bases and J lost 7 bases. DNA of the CDR3: TGTGCCAGCTCCTCAACAGGGGGAGAGCAGCCCCAGCATTTT. Translation gives CASSSTGGEQPQHF.

The DNA for the CDR3 is TGTGCCAGCAGCCCCGGACAGTATGGCTACACCTTC. Encoded protein: CASSPGQYGYTF. The V call is TRBV7-2, the J call TRBJ1-2; tentatively, D is TRBD1 (6 bases). V lost 5 bases and J 5 bases, leaving 9 bases between the germline ends. The CDR3 spans 12 residues. CDR1 SGHTA and CDR2 FQGNSA come from the germline V gene.

The CDR3 spells CAWSAGSGNTIYF. DNA of the CDR3: TGTGCCTGGAGTGCGGGCTCTGGAAACACCATATATTTT. This chain uses TRBV30 with TRBJ1-3; no clear D. Germline V gene data show CDR1 as GTSNPN and CDR2 as SVGIG (reference sequence). This CDR3 contains 13 residues. The ends were cut back, 1 base at V and 0 bases at J, with 4 bases in the middle.

J is TRBJ2-1 and V is TRBV4-1; D remains ambiguous. Trimming removed 0 bases at V and 8 bases at J, with 8 bases between. The CDR3 spans 13 residues. The germline gives CDR1 MGHRA, CDR2 YSYEKL. The CDR3 nucleotides are TGCGCCAGCAGCCAAGAAAGGAACGATGAGCAGTTCTTC. Translated, it gives CASSQERNDEQFF.

The V call is TRBV2, the J call TRBJ2-4; 8 nucleotides line up with TRBD1. Per the germline V gene, CDR1 is SNHLY and CDR2 is FYNNEI. The CDR3 extends over 12 amino acids. The V and J ends lost 5 bases and 13 bases, in that order; junction bases with no gene match: 7. The CDR3 here is CASSKDRVDQYF. CDR3 DNA sequence: TGTGCCAGCAGTAAGGACAGGGTCGACCAGTACTTC.

There are many counts of this clone. The gene calls are TRBV2 and TRBJ1-5; tentative D call: TRBD1 (6 bases). Germline V gives CDR1 SNHLY, CDR2 FYNNEI. The CDR3 is made up of 15 amino acids. Trimming shortened V by 1 base and J by 2 bases, and 9 bases separated the two germline ends. CDR3 bases: TGTGCCAGCAGTGAAGGACAGGTGGGCAATCAGCCCCAGCATTTT. Amino acids: CASSEGQVGNQPQHF.

The chain employs TRBV6-6 and TRBJ1-2; no clear D gene. The germline V gene encodes CDR1 MNHNY and CDR2 SVGAGI (reference sequence). Between the trimmed V and J ends, which lost 9 bases and 4 bases, there was a span of 12 bases. CDR3 size: 12 residues. The CDR3 reads CARSPLGYGYTF. The CDR3 nucleotides read TGTGCCAGATCGCCTTTAGGCTATGGCTACACCTTC.

This chain joins TRBV29-1 and TRBJ2-7; 10 bases match TRBD1. Germline V gene sequence: CDR1 SQVTM, CDR2 ANQGSEA. The trim removed 2 bases at V and 2 bases at J, leaving 6 bases unmatched. This CDR3 has 15 residues. The CDR3 loop is CSVELGTGVPYEQYF. CDR3 nucleotides: TGCAGCGTTGAACTTGGGACAGGGGTACCCTACGAGCAGTACTTC.